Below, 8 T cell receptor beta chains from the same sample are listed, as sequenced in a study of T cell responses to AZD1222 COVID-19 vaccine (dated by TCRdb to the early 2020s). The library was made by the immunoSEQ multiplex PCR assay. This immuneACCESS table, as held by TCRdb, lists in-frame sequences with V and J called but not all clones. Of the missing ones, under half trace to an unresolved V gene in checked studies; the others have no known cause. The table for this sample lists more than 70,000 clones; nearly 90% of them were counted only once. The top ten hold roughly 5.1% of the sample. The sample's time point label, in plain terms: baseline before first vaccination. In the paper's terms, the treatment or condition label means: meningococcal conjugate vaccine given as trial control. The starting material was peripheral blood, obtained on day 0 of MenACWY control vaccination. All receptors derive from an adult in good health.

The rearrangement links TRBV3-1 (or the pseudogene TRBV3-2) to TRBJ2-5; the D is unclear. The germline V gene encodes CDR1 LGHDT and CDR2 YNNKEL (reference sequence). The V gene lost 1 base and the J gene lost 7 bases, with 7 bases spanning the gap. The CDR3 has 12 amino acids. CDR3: CASSQGPGTQYF. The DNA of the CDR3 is TGTGCCAGCAGCCAAGGGCCCGGGACCCAGTACTTC.

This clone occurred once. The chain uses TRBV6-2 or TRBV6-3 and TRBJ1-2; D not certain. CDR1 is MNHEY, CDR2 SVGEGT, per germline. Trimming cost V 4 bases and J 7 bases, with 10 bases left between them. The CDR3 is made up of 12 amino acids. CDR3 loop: CASSSWDAGYTF. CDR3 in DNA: TGTGCCAGCAGTTCATGGGATGCTGGCTACACCTTC.

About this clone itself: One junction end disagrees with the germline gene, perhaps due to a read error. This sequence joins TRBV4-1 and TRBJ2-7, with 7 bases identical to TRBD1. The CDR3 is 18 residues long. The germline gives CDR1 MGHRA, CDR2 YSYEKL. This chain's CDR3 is CASSQGGGEPTAYYGQYF. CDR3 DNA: TGCGCCAGCAGCCAAGGAGGGGGCGAGCCGACGGCCTATTACGGGCAGTACTTC.

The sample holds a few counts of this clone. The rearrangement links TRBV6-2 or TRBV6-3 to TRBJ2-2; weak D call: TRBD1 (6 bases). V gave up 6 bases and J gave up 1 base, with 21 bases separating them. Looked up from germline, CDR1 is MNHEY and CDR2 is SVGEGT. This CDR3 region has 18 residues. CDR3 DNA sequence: TGTGCCAGCAGCCCCTTCCCCAGGGGTATTGGGAACACCGGGGAGCTGTTTTTT. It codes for CASSPFPRGIGNTGELFF.

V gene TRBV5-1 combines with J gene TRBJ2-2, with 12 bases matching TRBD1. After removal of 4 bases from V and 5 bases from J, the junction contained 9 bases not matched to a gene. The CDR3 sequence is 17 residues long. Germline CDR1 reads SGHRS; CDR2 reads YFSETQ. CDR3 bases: TGCGCCAGCAGCGATGGGACAGGGGGCGCGCGGACCGGGGAGCTGTTTTTT. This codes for CASSDGTGGARTGELFF.

The CDR3 nucleotides are TGCAGTGCTAGTAGACCCCTCAGCACCTACGAGCAGTACTTC. Translation gives CSASRPLSTYEQYF. V gene TRBV20-1 combines with J gene TRBJ2-7; no definite D call. The CDR3 length is 14 residues. The V end lost 3 bases, the J end lost 2 bases, and 14 bases lay between the germline ends. Germline lookup yields CDR1 DFQATT and CDR2 SNEGSKA (reference sequence).

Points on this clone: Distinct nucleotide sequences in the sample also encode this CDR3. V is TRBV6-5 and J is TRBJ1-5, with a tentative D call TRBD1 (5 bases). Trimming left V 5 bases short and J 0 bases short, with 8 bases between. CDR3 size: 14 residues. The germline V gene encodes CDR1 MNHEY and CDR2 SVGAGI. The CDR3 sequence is CASSPGGSNQPQHF. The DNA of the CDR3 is TGTGCCAGCAGTCCGGGGGGTAGCAATCAGCCCCAGCATTTT.

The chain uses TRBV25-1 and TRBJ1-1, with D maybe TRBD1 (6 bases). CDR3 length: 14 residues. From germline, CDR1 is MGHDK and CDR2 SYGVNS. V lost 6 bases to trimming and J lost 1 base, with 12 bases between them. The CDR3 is CASRAGAGNTEAFF. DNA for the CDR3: TGTGCCAGCAGAGCAGGGGCAGGGAACACTGAAGCTTTCTTT.